This entry describes one TCR beta chain. This clonotype has a count of ten or more. Which antigen it targets is not known. No quality values exist for individual bases; no much larger clone is one base distant. Libraries were prepared through multiplex PCR. Sequencer: Illumina HiSeq 4000. CDR3 regions were amplified by Arm-PCR with iRepertoire HTBI primers to construct TCR beta libraries. PCR products were gel purified before sequencing. In the paper's pipeline: Across samples, fewer than 70 TRBV and 13 to 15 TRBJ segments were identified and used for gene usage analysis of CDR3 amino acid clonotypes. Filtered high-quality paired reads were merged into contigs using COPE and FqMerger. Contigs were aligned with BLAST to IMGT TRBV, TRBD and TRBJ reference genes, and CDR3 was defined per IMGT. Any clonotype with a frequency above 0.1% was counted as a highly expanded clone. Repertoire diversity was measured by Shannon entropy, and V-J evenness by the Gini coefficient. Public clonotypes were defined as clonotypes shared by more than one individual. TCRdb reprocessing: public reads trimmed at Q25 with fastp, clones called with MiXCR, in-frame beta chains kept. Each entry merges the rows of one CDR3 protein and shows their most common DNA and genes. The V and J calls follow TCRdb's processing rather than the paper's. This sample lists around 320,000 distinct CDR3 sequences; around 17% were detected once. The ten largest clones capture 25% to 30% of the sample.

The entry originates in a study of regulatory T cells in long-lasting Graves disease (dated by TCRdb to about 2021). The study in broad terms: In the newly diagnosed Graves' disease group, patients had been taking antithyroid drugs for less than 3 months. TCR sequencing covered some 13 persistent and about 20 newly diagnosed Graves' disease patients, some 33 samples in total. The study was conducted in China and was registered as a clinical trial. Persistent Graves' disease patients were compared with newly diagnosed Graves' disease patients by peripheral blood TCR sequencing and RNA sequencing.

Overall results and qualifications from the work: Preferential use of TRBV28, TRBJ1-2 and TRBJ2-5 was observed in persistent disease, whereas TRBV20-1 and TRBJ2-1 were favored in newly diagnosed disease. Lower TCR Shannon entropy and fewer highly expanded clones were observed in persistent Graves' disease patients than in newly diagnosed patients, which suggested clonal expansion. As a limitation, the authors acknowledged that the small sample size may reduce accuracy. Sequencing and analysis were limited to the TCR beta chain. The study examined only peripheral blood because the primary lesion, thyroid tissue, could not be accessed. A larger number of public clonotypes was shared among persistent patients (approximately 2,500) than among newly diagnosed patients (roughly 1,000).

Taken from cysteine to phenylalanine, the CDR3 has 14 residues. The sequence is cut down to CDR3 DNA, 42 bases in frame from base 1. Clipping removes 5 bases from V and 2 bases from J, with 6 as the unmatched junction base count. According to the germline V gene, CDR1 reads SGHAT and CDR2 reads FQNNGV. Explained via the paper, the time point label denotes: newly diagnosed GD, antithyroid drugs for less than 3 months. For both TCR sequencing and RNA sequencing, RNA was extracted from PBMCs in TRIzol. The diagnosis of Graves' disease was made according to American Thyroid Association guidelines. The patients came from an endocrinology department in Xi'an, China. Each patient gave approximately 9 milliliters of peripheral blood, collected in an EDTA anticoagulant tube. Ficoll Paque Plus density gradient separation was used to isolate PBMCs, and no additional T cell sorting was done. An Agilent 2100 Bioanalyzer and agarose gel were used to check RNA quality, and a NanoDrop 2000 was used to measure RNA concentration.

This same sample was also part of a study on T cells in Graves' hyperthyroidism and ophthalmopathy. According to the second study: Stable Graves' hyperthyroidism was defined as no progression to ophthalmopathy during 18 months of follow-up. Hyperthyroidism patients were newly diagnosed, had a disease duration of under 2 months, and were aged 18 to 65 years. The study excluded patients with uncontrolled infections, other autoimmune diseases, pregnancy or lactation. Clinical symptoms, serum thyroxine and TRAb, thyroid ultrasound, and orbital computed tomography formed the basis for the diagnoses. A first-round RT-PCR of the TCR CDR3 used the HTBI primer set with the Qiagen OneStep RT-PCR kit. Blood samples also contained most of the expanded thyroid clonotypes (frequency above 0.001), which suggests that blood repertoires may reflect thyroid immune responses. Ophthalmopathy was separated from stable hyperthyroidism by a 13 V-J signature model, with around 90% sensitivity and roughly 81% specificity obtained in cross-validation and 80%/75% obtained in testing. In validation, the model predicted progression to ophthalmopathy a median of roughly 6.5 months before onset, with roughly 70% sensitivity and just under 75% specificity. To identify distinguishing TCR V-J signatures, a discovery cohort of about 100 patients was used, comprising 43 with Graves' ophthalmopathy and 57 with stable Graves' hyperthyroidism. An independent validation cohort of around 19 hyperthyroidism patients and 17 patients who later progressed to ophthalmopathy tested prospective prediction of ophthalmopathy. The 100 or so discovery patients were divided at random into training and test sets in a 7:3 ratio. Thyroid tissue and blood T-cell repertoires from about six Graves' hyperthyroidism patients were also compared in the study. Once sampling was done, hyperthyroidism patients were given methimazole at a starting dose of 30 mg daily, whereas ophthalmopathy patients were given high-dose intravenous methylprednisolone. Libraries were constructed in a second round of multiplex PCR, after which size selection and purification were performed. Paired-end sequencing of the libraries was performed with 100 bp reads on an Illumina HiSeq2000. Raw data were processed with SOAPnuke, discarding reads with adapters, uncalled bases, mean Phred below 15, or no exact constant-primer or identifier match. High-quality paired reads were merged using COPE v1.2.5, and each unique nucleotide sequence was defined as a clonotype. MiTCR v1.1 was used to align the clonotypes against IMGT TRBV, TRBD and TRBJ reference segments. The analysis was restricted to V-J combinations with a frequency above 0.0001, which together covered 99.2% of the repertoires. The TCS score was defined as F50 (clonal expansion) divided by E x V (chaos), with BLOSUM62-based TCRdist calculated between CDR3 peptides within each V-J. Welch's t-statistics and random forest reduced 500 to 650 V-J features to 10 to 15, which were used in a naive Bayes classifier (R e1071). No statistical method was used to set the sample size in advance, and investigators knew the group allocation. According to the paper, TCR Vbeta CDR3 sequencing was carried out on roughly 130 peripheral blood samples, which came from around 43 ophthalmopathy, approximately 72 hyperthyroidism and some 17 progressor patients.

Recombination connected TRBV11-2 to TRBJ2-7; 7 nucleotides in the junction match TRBD1. The material was peripheral blood mononuclear cells (PBMCs), obtained at new diagnosis, from a patient treated with antithyroid drugs. The sequence derives from a man in his forties or fifties with Graves disease. Donor details come from another sample of the same person, matched by shared clones. The CDR3 reads CASSPIGTAYEQYF. The base sequence is TGTGCCAGCAGCCCGATCGGGACAGCCTACGAGCAGTACTTC.